These 13 T cell receptor beta chains came from one sample sequenced in a study of shared clonotypes between healthy human individuals (dated by TCRdb to about 2020). Library construction relied on the immunoSEQ multiplex PCR assay. TCRdb holds this immuneACCESS table with in-frame rearrangements only. Some clones are missing; in checked studies, unresolved V genes explain under half, and the rest has no known cause. This sample is represented by around 300,000 clones; roughly 91% of them were singletons. The ten largest clones take up about a sixth of the sample. The sequenced sample consisted of memory CD8+ T cells sorted from blood. The cell subset or site label of this sample denotes: CD45RO+ cells pooled with CCR7-negative TemRA cells. All receptors come from a man between 18 and 35 years old in good health.

V usage is TRBV28 and J usage is TRBJ2-5, with a possible D match to TRBD1 (6 bases). The V end lost 6 bases, the J end lost 5 bases, and 16 bases lay between the germline ends. CDR3 size: 14 residues. The germline gives CDR1 MDHEN, CDR2 SYDVKM. CDR3 sequence reads: CASSLGQSRETQYF. Here the CDR3 DNA reads TGTGCCAGCAGCCTCGGACAGTCGAGGGAGACCCAGTACTTC.

V and J are TRBV5-1 and TRBJ1-3; no reliable D call. The CDR3 runs 15 residues. Germline CDR1 is SGHRS and CDR2 is YFSETQ. Trimming took 3 bases from V and 0 from J, leaving 10 bases between them. CDR3 sequence: CASSSDGASGNTIYF. The CDR3 bases are TGCGCCAGCAGCTCCGACGGTGCCTCTGGAAACACCATATATTTT.

The chain employs TRBV9 and TRBJ2-7; D ambiguous. V was shortened by 0 bases and J by 3 bases, with 10 bases between the two germline ends. This CDR3 contains 14 residues. Looked up from germline, CDR1 is SGDLS and CDR2 is YYNGEE. The CDR3 DNA follows: TGTGCCAGCAGCGTAGGGTTGCAGAACTACGAGCAGTACTTC. This sequence encodes CASSVGLQNYEQYF.

The chain recombines TRBV30 with TRBJ1-2; 7 bases agree with TRBD1. Germline assignment: CDR1 GTSNPN and CDR2 SVGIG (reference sequence). J lost 4 bases, V lost 4 bases, and 9 bases had no gene match. This CDR3 region has 14 residues. As DNA, the CDR3 is TGTGCCTGGATCCCCATCGGGACAGTCTATGGCTACACCTTC. Translating gives CAWIPIGTVYGYTF.

This clone was seen ten or more times. The chain is built from TRBV6-1 and TRBJ2-3, with 11 nucleotides matching TRBD1. The V segment lost 4 bases and the J segment 5 bases; nucleotides outside the gene matches: 2. This CDR3 comprises 14 residues. Germline V gene sequence: CDR1 MNHNS, CDR2 SASEGT. The CDR3 DNA reads TGTGCCAGCAGTGTAGGGACAGGGGGAGATACGCAGTATTTT. Translation: CASSVGTGGDTQYF.

This clone was counted between two and nine times. V gene TRBV6-1 combines with J gene TRBJ2-7; D is unclear. The CDR3 covers 15 residues. V was cut by 2 bases and J by 7 bases, with 18 bases left in between. From germline, CDR1 is MNHNS and CDR2 SASEGT. CDR3 coding DNA: TGTGCCAGCAGTGAATCGTCCGGGTGGGTGTGGGAGCAGTACTTC. It yields the protein CASSESSGWVWEQYF.

The V call is TRBV10-3, the J call TRBJ2-1; TRBD1 might be the D (5 bases). The CDR3 loop spans 16 amino acids. Germline V gene sequence: CDR1 ENHRY, CDR2 SYGVKD. The V and J ends lost 1 base and 0 bases respectively, with 10 bases between them. CDR3 protein: CAISELLTDSYNEQFF. CDR3 DNA sequence: TGTGCCATCAGTGAGTTACTGACAGACTCCTACAATGAGCAGTTCTTC.

The J gene is TRBJ2-1, the V gene TRBV10-3; D is unclear. This CDR3 comprises 16 residues. Trimming pared 0 bases from V and 4 bases from J, leaving 13 bases between. Germline assignment: CDR1 ENHRY and CDR2 SYGVKD. This chain's CDR3 is CAISESEISPYNEQFF. CDR3 bases: TGTGCCATCAGTGAGTCGGAGATCTCCCCGTACAATGAGCAGTTCTTC.

The chain links TRBV9 to TRBJ2-5; TRBD2 might be the D (5 bases). Trimming removed 0 bases at V and 1 base at J, with 13 bases between. Germline assignment: CDR1 SGDLS and CDR2 YYNGEE. This CDR3 contains 16 residues. The CDR3 DNA sequence: TGTGCCAGCAGCGTAGGGGCAAGGGAGTCCCAAGAGACCCAGTACTTC. Amino acid sequence: CASSVGARESQETQYF.

This chain uses TRBV19 with TRBJ2-1; D gene uncertain. V lost 10 bases to trimming and J lost 0 bases, with 13 bases between them. Germline assignment: CDR1 LNHDA and CDR2 SQIVND (reference sequence). The CDR3 contains 14 residues. This chain's CDR3 is CATSPLVSYNEQFF. CDR3 nucleotide sequence: TGTGCCACCTCGCCGTTGGTCTCCTACAATGAGCAGTTCTTC.

The chain is built from TRBV10-3 and TRBJ2-5, with a possible D match to TRBD1 (6 bases). Gene TRBJ2-7 matches the end of the DNA better, so the J call may be wrong. The CDR3 is 12 residues long. Germline CDR1 and CDR2: ENHRY and SYGVKD. CDR3 residues: CAIRTASYEQYF. The CDR3, as DNA: TGTGCCATACGGACAGCTTCCTACGAGCAGTACTTC.

V usage is TRBV5-4 and J usage is TRBJ1-2; D gene unclear. Germline CDR1 reads SGHNT; CDR2 reads YYREEE (reference sequence). This CDR3 comprises 13 residues. With 1 base removed from V and 1 base from J, the gap between germline ends came to 5 bases. For the CDR3, the DNA is TGTGCCAGCAGCTTGTTCCTTAACTATGGCTACACCTTC. It codes for CASSLFLNYGYTF.

The V gene is TRBV5-8, the J gene TRBJ2-5, with 13 bases aligning to TRBD2. J lost 1 base, V lost 2 bases, and 8 bases had no gene match. The germline gives CDR1 SGHTS, CDR2 YDEGEE. The CDR3 spans 18 residues. CDR3: CASSFPGLAGKGQETQYF. The CDR3 DNA reads TGTGCCAGCAGCTTCCCGGGACTAGCGGGGAAGGGCCAAGAGACCCAGTACTTC.